This T cell receptor (beta chain) was obtained from a study of monozygotic twins with inflammatory bowel disease. UMIs containing a 6-nucleotide sample barcode were added via template switching. TCRdb re-called the 5' RACE reads; one entry per CDR3 protein, DNA not given. The table lists about 450,000 distinct CDR3 sequences. Germline CDR1 reads MNHEY; CDR2 reads SMNVEV (reference sequence). The CDR3 is 15 amino acids. The V call is TRBV27, the J call TRBJ1-6. Sequencing used blood. This clonotype originated in a human donor with ulcerative colitis or Crohn's disease, or a healthy co-twin of an affected twin (not recorded which). The CDR3 spells CASSFGSQNNSPLHF.